A selection of T cell receptor beta chains follows, all from one sample in a study of vaccination and CD4 T cells after COVID-19. TCRdb used MiXCR to reprocess the PCR reads, holding one entry per CDR3 protein. The sample contains 20,000 to 25,000 distinct CDR3 sequences, 40% to 45% of which appear only once. What these receptors recognize is not known. Source material: CD4+ T cells from blood, cultured in vitro. These receptors were collected from a human donor who had recovered from COVID-19. Both conserved end residues are part of each CDR3. Fields, in order: CDR3 protein, CDR3 DNA, D gene, V gene, clone size, J gene. A D gene is named only where the DNA matches it firmly. Not all rows give a size; the values are once, few, many and, for expanded clones, a class.

CATRLAVQETQYF TGTGCCACCCGACTAGCGGTACAAGAGACCCAGTACTTC TRBD2 TRBV10-3 . TRBJ2-5
CASSYSLRRDRPPYGYTF TGTGCCAGCAGTTACTCTCTGCGGCGGGACAGGCCCCCCTATGGCTACACCTTC TRBD1 TRBV6-5 . TRBJ1-2
CASSSWTANSYNSPLHF TGTGCCAGTAGTAGCTGGACGGCCAACTCCTATAATTCACCCCTCCACTTT . TRBV19 . TRBJ1-6
CASSDRQTQETQYF TGCGCCAGCAGTGATCGGCAGACCCAAGAGACCCAGTACTTC . TRBV10-1 . TRBJ2-5
CAISGGEERETQYF TGTGCCATCAGTGGAGGGGAAGAACGGGAGACCCAGTACTTC . TRBV10-3 . TRBJ2-5
CASRAGTDYGYTF TGTGCCAGCAGGGCCGGGACAGACTATGGCTACACCTTC TRBD1 TRBV2 few TRBJ1-2
CASSLEGGRWETQYF TGTGCTAGCAGCTTAGAAGGGGGACGGTGGGAGACCCAGTACTTC . TRBV7-7 once TRBJ2-5
CASTQSPGANVLTF TGTGCCAGCACCCAGTCTCCCGGGGCCAACGTCCTGACTTTC . TRBV6-1 . TRBJ2-6
CATSDGPGLAGNYEQYF TGTGCCACCAGTGATGGACCAGGACTAGCGGGGAACTACGAGCAGTACTTC TRBD2 TRBV24-1 few TRBJ2-7
CASSAQGLNNQPQHF TGTGCCAGCAGTGCGCAGGGGTTAAACAATCAGCCCCAGCATTTT . TRBV6-1 . TRBJ1-5
CASSLGVGTGASEQYF TGTGCCAGCAGCTTAGGAGTTGGGACAGGGGCGTCCGAGCAGTACTTC TRBD1 TRBV7-9 few TRBJ2-7
CASSQAVRVDQPQHF TGCGCCAGCAGCCAAGCGGTACGGGTCGATCAGCCCCAGCATTTT . TRBV4-3 once TRBJ1-5
CSARDRSVRNTEAFF TGCAGTGCTAGAGATAGGTCGGTTAGGAACACTGAAGCTTTCTTT . TRBV20-1 . TRBJ1-1
CASSRDSNYGYTF TGTGCCAGCAGCAGGGACAGTAACTATGGCTACACCTTC TRBD1 TRBV2 few TRBJ1-2
CASSLEGVYEQYF TGCGCCAGCAGCTTGGAGGGGGTATACGAGCAGTACTTC . TRBV5-1 once TRBJ2-7
CASSLRAGGDTQYF TGCGCCAGCAGCTTGAGGGCGGGGGGGGATACGCAGTATTTT TRBD2 TRBV5-1 . TRBJ2-3
CASTRQGGIFGELFF TGTGCCAGCACCCGACAGGGCGGTATTTTCGGGGAGCTGTTTTTT TRBD1 TRBV12-3/TRBV12-4 . TRBJ2-2
CASSPVSGTGEQYF TGTGCCAGCTCACCTGTTTCCGGGACAGGGGAGCAGTACTTC TRBD1 TRBV18 . TRBJ2-7
CSARSPVDTEAFF TGCAGTGCTAGGTCCCCTGTCGACACTGAAGCTTTCTTT . TRBV20-1 once TRBJ1-1
CSASRPSGSYEQYF TGCAGTGCTAGCAGACCTAGCGGGAGTTACGAGCAGTACTTC TRBD2 TRBV20-1 once TRBJ2-7
CRAGTSGTGELFF TGCAGGGCCGGGACATCGGGCACCGGGGAGCTGTTTTTT . TRBV20-1 . TRBJ2-2
CSAKFPGHHYGYTF TGCAGTGCTAAGTTCCCGGGACACCACTATGGCTACACCTTC . TRBV20-1 few TRBJ1-2
CSVERGIGTDTQYF TGCAGCGTTGAAAGGGGGATTGGCACAGATACGCAGTATTTT . TRBV29-1 . TRBJ2-3
CASSPPRLAGVEETQYF TGTGCCAGCAGCCCGCCCCGACTAGCGGGAGTAGAAGAGACCCAGTACTTC TRBD2 TRBV5-4 . TRBJ2-5
CSASRDTINWNTGELFF TGCAGTGCTAGTCGGGACACGATAAACTGGAACACCGGGGAGCTGTTTTTT . TRBV20-1 . TRBJ2-2
CAISEGTSFYSEQFF TGTGCCATCAGTGAGGGGACTAGCTTTTACAGTGAGCAGTTCTTC TRBD2 TRBV6-4 . TRBJ2-1
CASRKNTEAFF TGTGCCAGTAGAAAGAACACTGAAGCTTTCTTT . TRBV25-1 . TRBJ1-1
CASSNGISAGGQTGELFF TGTGCCAGCAGCAATGGCATCTCAGCGGGGGGGCAAACCGGGGAGCTGTTTTTT TRBD2 TRBV5-4 . TRBJ2-2
CASSMSSGTHEQFF TGTGCCAGTAGTATGTCTAGCGGGACACATGAGCAGTTCTTC TRBD2 TRBV19 . TRBJ2-1
CASSEASGSNQPQHF TGTGCCAGCAGTGAAGCGTCAGGGAGCAATCAGCCCCAGCATTTT . TRBV6-1 few TRBJ1-5
CASSSPGAGRGGYTF TGTGCCAGCAGTTCCCCCGGGGCAGGGCGGGGTGGCTACACCTTC . TRBV28 few TRBJ1-2
CASSYSGSERTEAFF TGTGCCAGCAGTTACTCAGGGAGTGAGAGAACTGAAGCTTTCTTT . TRBV6-5 . TRBJ1-1